The T cell receptor beta chain under discussion was sequenced for a study of T cell clonotyping in hematopoietic cell transplantation. Findings and limits, study-wide: Pathologically expanded recipient clonotypes increased progressively from day 30 to day 180 as diversity fell.

The protocol was immunoSEQ multiplex PCR, while the TCRdb copy is restricted to in-frame clones and leaves out a portion. The sample consists of thousands of clones, approximately 79% of them appearing once. A word on this clone: Its cognate antigen is unknown.

V was pared by 2 bases and J by 5 bases, with 10 bases of the junction left unmatched. The CDR3 is 16 amino acids. CDR1 MGHRA and CDR2 YSYEKL come from the germline V gene. This specimen consisted of peripheral blood mononuclear cells, obtained at the time of graft-versus-host disease after allogeneic stem cell transplant. The rearrangement uses TRBV4-1 and TRBJ1-2; 8 nucleotides align to TRBD1. The TCR comes from a female patient aged 50 to 60 who had an allogeneic stem cell transplant from an unrelated donor, so the T cells may come from the graft donor. Some clones in this sample may be carry-over from other donors' samples. CDR3 in DNA: TGCGCCAGCAGCCAATTGGGGACAGGCTCCCAATATGGCTACACCTTC. Its translation is CASSQLGTGSQYGYTF.